A selection of T cell receptor beta chains follows, all from one sample in a study of blood T cells in healthy people across ages. TCRdb re-analysed the 5' RACE reads in MiXCR, keeping a single row per CDR3 protein. The table records 650,000 to 800,000 distinct CDR3 sequences, over 40% of them present only once. The sequenced sample was blood. The receptor set was obtained from an elderly woman in good health. Both conserved end residues are part of each CDR3. A D gene is named only where the DNA matches it firmly. For some rows the clone size is stated as once, few or many, or as a class when expanded; others skip it.

D gene: NA
clone size: NA
V gene: TRBV6-1
J gene: TRBJ2-1
CDR3 length: 15
CDR3 protein: CASSVGRTLYNEQFF
CDR3 DNA: TGTGCCAGCAGTGTGGGTAGGACACTCTACAATGAGCAGTTCTTC

D gene: TRBD1
clone size: NA
V gene: TRBV29-1
J gene: TRBJ2-7
CDR3 length: 13
CDR3 protein: CSVYRGPSYEQYF
CDR3 DNA: TGCAGCGTTTATAGGGGGCCGTCCTACGAGCAGTACTTC

D gene: NA
clone size: few
V gene: TRBV3-1
J gene: TRBJ2-5
CDR3 length: 18
CDR3 protein: CASSQALFILLGEETQYF
CDR3 DNA: TGTGCCAGCAGCCAAGCCCTATTTATCCTATTGGGGGAAGAGACCCAGTACTTC

D gene: TRBD1
clone size: many
V gene: TRBV7-2
J gene: TRBJ2-7
CDR3 length: 13
CDR3 protein: CASSLAGQGKQYF
CDR3 DNA: TGTGCCAGCAGCTTAGCCGGACAGGGTAAGCAGTACTTC

D gene: TRBD2
clone size: NA
V gene: TRBV20-1
J gene: TRBJ2-3
CDR3 length: 18
CDR3 protein: CSARDPTSGGAITDTQYF
CDR3 DNA: TGCAGTGCTAGAGACCCGACTAGCGGGGGGGCAATCACAGATACGCAGTATTTT

D gene: TRBD1
clone size: once
V gene: TRBV27
J gene: TRBJ2-6
CDR3 length: 18
CDR3 protein: CVSSLTGTAYSGANVLTF
CDR3 DNA: TGTGTCAGCAGTTTAACCGGGACAGCATACTCTGGGGCCAACGTCCTGACTTTC

D gene: NA
clone size: many
V gene: TRBV20-1
J gene: TRBJ2-3
CDR3 length: 16
CDR3 protein: CSARDRYRNMADTQYF
CDR3 DNA: TGCAGTGCTAGAGATCGATACAGGAATATGGCAGATACGCAGTATTTT

D gene: NA
clone size: NA
V gene: TRBV5-1
J gene: TRBJ2-7
CDR3 length: 14
CDR3 protein: CASSFGRSGDEQYF
CDR3 DNA: TGCGCCAGCAGCTTTGGTAGGTCCGGGGACGAGCAGTACTTC

D gene: NA
clone size: NA
V gene: TRBV12-3/TRBV12-4
J gene: TRBJ2-1
CDR3 length: 13
CDR3 protein: CASIQVPYNEQFF
CDR3 DNA: TGTGCCAGCATCCAGGTCCCCTACAATGAGCAGTTCTTC

D gene: NA
clone size: NA
V gene: TRBV19
J gene: TRBJ1-4
CDR3 length: 15
CDR3 protein: CASSIAGGTVEKLFF
CDR3 DNA: TGTGCCAGTAGTATAGCTGGAGGGACGGTTGAAAAACTGTTTTTT

D gene: NA
clone size: NA
V gene: TRBV28
J gene: TRBJ2-1
CDR3 length: 24
CDR3 protein: CASGTFGYREGLGKVNLGYNEQFF
CDR3 DNA: TGTGCCAGCGGAACATTTGGGTACAGGGAAGGGCTAGGGAAGGTAAATCTTGGCTACAATGAGCAGTTCTTC

D gene: TRBD1
clone size: NA
V gene: TRBV11-3
J gene: TRBJ2-1
CDR3 length: 15
CDR3 protein: CASSLGQGAGDEQFF
CDR3 DNA: TGTGCCAGCAGCTTAGGACAGGGGGCGGGGGATGAGCAGTTCTTC

D gene: TRBD2
clone size: NA
V gene: TRBV28
J gene: TRBJ2-7
CDR3 length: 15
CDR3 protein: CASSSPGAGASEQYF
CDR3 DNA: TGTGCCAGCAGTTCCCCAGGAGCGGGGGCCTCCGAGCAGTACTTC

D gene: TRBD1
clone size: many
V gene: TRBV2
J gene: TRBJ2-1
CDR3 length: 16
CDR3 protein: CASSSVRDRGFHEQFF
CDR3 DNA: TGTGCCAGCAGTTCTGTTCGGGACAGGGGGTTCCATGAGCAGTTCTTC

D gene: NA
clone size: many
V gene: TRBV5-1
J gene: TRBJ2-1
CDR3 length: 14
CDR3 protein: CASSPGPNFNEQFF
CDR3 DNA: TGCGCCAGCAGCCCGGGACCCAATTTCAATGAGCAGTTCTTC

D gene: NA
clone size: once
V gene: TRBV10-3
J gene: TRBJ2-5
CDR3 length: 14
CDR3 protein: CAIGRSGRGETQYF
CDR3 DNA: TGTGCCATCGGAAGGTCAGGCAGAGGGGAGACCCAGTACTTC

D gene: NA
clone size: once
V gene: TRBV29-1
J gene: TRBJ2-5
CDR3 length: 13
CDR3 protein: CSVLVSGQETQYF
CDR3 DNA: TGCAGCGTTCTGGTCTCGGGGCAAGAGACCCAGTACTTC

D gene: TRBD1
clone size: NA
V gene: TRBV7-9
J gene: TRBJ2-1
CDR3 length: 18
CDR3 protein: CASSLVGTGDVSYNEQFF
CDR3 DNA: TGTGCCAGCAGCTTAGTCGGGACAGGGGACGTCTCCTACAATGAGCAGTTCTTC

D gene: NA
clone size: NA
V gene: TRBV3-1
J gene: TRBJ2-2
CDR3 length: 11
CDR3 protein: CASSQIGELFF
CDR3 DNA: TGTGCCAGCAGCCAAATAGGGGAGCTGTTTTTT

D gene: NA
clone size: NA
V gene: TRBV29-1
J gene: TRBJ2-3
CDR3 length: 15
CDR3 protein: CSVEGGAASTDTQYF
CDR3 DNA: TGCAGCGTGGAGGGTGGGGCAGCGAGCACAGATACGCAGTATTTT

D gene: NA
clone size: once
V gene: TRBV4-1
J gene: TRBJ2-5
CDR3 length: 15
CDR3 protein: CASSPRDKALREQYF
CDR3 DNA: TGCGCCAGCAGCCCCAGGGACAAGGCACTACGAGAGCAGTACTTC

D gene: NA
clone size: few
V gene: TRBV20-1
J gene: TRBJ2-4
CDR3 length: 15
CDR3 protein: CSPSLQTLAKNIQYF
CDR3 DNA: TGCAGTCCTAGTCTCCAAACTCTAGCCAAAAACATTCAGTACTTC

D gene: NA
clone size: NA
V gene: TRBV10-3
J gene: TRBJ2-1
CDR3 length: 13
CDR3 protein: CATRRDENNEQFF
CDR3 DNA: TGTGCCACCCGACGGGACGAGAACAATGAGCAGTTCTTC

D gene: NA
clone size: NA
V gene: TRBV5-1
J gene: TRBJ2-7
CDR3 length: 15
CDR3 protein: CASSLGAGTPYEQYF
CDR3 DNA: TGCGCCAGCAGCTTGGGGGCAGGTACCCCCTACGAGCAGTACTTC

D gene: TRBD2
clone size: NA
V gene: TRBV12-3/TRBV12-4
J gene: TRBJ2-7
CDR3 length: 15
CDR3 protein: CVSRLAGGHGNEQYF
CDR3 DNA: TGTGTCAGTCGACTAGCGGGGGGGCATGGGAATGAGCAGTACTTC

D gene: TRBD1
clone size: NA
V gene: TRBV20-1
J gene: TRBJ1-2
CDR3 length: 12
CDR3 protein: CSASGDRGGYTF
CDR3 DNA: TGCAGTGCTAGTGGGGACAGGGGTGGCTACACCTTC

D gene: TRBD2
clone size: many
V gene: TRBV6-6
J gene: TRBJ2-7
CDR3 length: 15
CDR3 protein: CASSYPAGGVYEQYF
CDR3 DNA: TGTGCCAGCAGTTACCCGGCCGGGGGGGTGTACGAGCAGTACTTC

D gene: NA
clone size: many
V gene: TRBV5-1
J gene: TRBJ2-7
CDR3 length: 13
CDR3 protein: CASSFGGYYEQYF
CDR3 DNA: TGCGCCAGCAGCTTCGGGGGTTACTACGAGCAGTACTTC

D gene: NA
clone size: NA
V gene: TRBV4-3
J gene: TRBJ2-3
CDR3 length: 16
CDR3 protein: CASSQEGRADLDTQYF
CDR3 DNA: TGCGCCAGCAGCCAAGAGGGTAGGGCGGATTTGGATACGCAGTATTTT

D gene: NA
clone size: NA
V gene: TRBV20-1
J gene: TRBJ2-3
CDR3 length: 16
CDR3 protein: CSARIGLGIASTPQYF
CDR3 DNA: TGCAGTGCACGAATTGGACTCGGCATAGCCTCAACCCCGCAGTATTTT

D gene: TRBD2
clone size: few
V gene: TRBV20-1
J gene: TRBJ2-1
CDR3 length: 14
CDR3 protein: CSARPGTSGNEQFF
CDR3 DNA: TGCAGTGCTAGGCCCGGGACTAGCGGCAATGAGCAGTTCTTC

D gene: NA
clone size: few
V gene: TRBV19
J gene: TRBJ2-7
CDR3 length: 13
CDR3 protein: CASSIGLTYEQYF
CDR3 DNA: TGTGCTAGTAGTATAGGCCTGACCTACGAGCAGTACTTC

D gene: NA
clone size: NA
V gene: TRBV25-1
J gene: TRBJ2-5
CDR3 length: 16
CDR3 protein: CASSPDNSQGWETQYF
CDR3 DNA: TGTGCCAGCAGTCCGGACAACTCTCAGGGGTGGGAGACCCAGTACTTC

D gene: TRBD2
clone size: NA
V gene: TRBV27
J gene: TRBJ2-1
CDR3 length: 17
CDR3 protein: CASSDLQAGGPTMEQFF
CDR3 DNA: TGTGCCAGCAGTGACCTGCAAGCGGGGGGGCCTACAATGGAGCAGTTCTTC

D gene: TRBD1
clone size: NA
V gene: TRBV7-9
J gene: TRBJ1-4
CDR3 length: 16
CDR3 protein: CASSAMTGTVNEKLFF
CDR3 DNA: TGTGCCAGCAGCGCCATGACCGGGACAGTTAATGAAAAACTGTTTTTT

D gene: TRBD1
clone size: few
V gene: TRBV12-3/TRBV12-4
J gene: TRBJ1-6
CDR3 length: 12
CDR3 protein: CASSPGTGKAHF
CDR3 DNA: TGTGCCAGCAGCCCCGGGACAGGGAAGGCCCACTTT

D gene: NA
clone size: NA
V gene: TRBV5-1
J gene: TRBJ2-1
CDR3 length: 13
CDR3 protein: CASSWDRLNEQFF
CDR3 DNA: TGCGCCAGCAGCTGGGATAGATTGAATGAGCAGTTCTTC

D gene: TRBD1
clone size: NA
V gene: TRBV11-2
J gene: TRBJ2-7
CDR3 length: 18
CDR3 protein: CASSLLGQGSSSPYEQYF
CDR3 DNA: TGTGCCAGCAGCTTGCTGGGACAGGGGTCCTCATCCCCCTACGAGCAGTACTTC